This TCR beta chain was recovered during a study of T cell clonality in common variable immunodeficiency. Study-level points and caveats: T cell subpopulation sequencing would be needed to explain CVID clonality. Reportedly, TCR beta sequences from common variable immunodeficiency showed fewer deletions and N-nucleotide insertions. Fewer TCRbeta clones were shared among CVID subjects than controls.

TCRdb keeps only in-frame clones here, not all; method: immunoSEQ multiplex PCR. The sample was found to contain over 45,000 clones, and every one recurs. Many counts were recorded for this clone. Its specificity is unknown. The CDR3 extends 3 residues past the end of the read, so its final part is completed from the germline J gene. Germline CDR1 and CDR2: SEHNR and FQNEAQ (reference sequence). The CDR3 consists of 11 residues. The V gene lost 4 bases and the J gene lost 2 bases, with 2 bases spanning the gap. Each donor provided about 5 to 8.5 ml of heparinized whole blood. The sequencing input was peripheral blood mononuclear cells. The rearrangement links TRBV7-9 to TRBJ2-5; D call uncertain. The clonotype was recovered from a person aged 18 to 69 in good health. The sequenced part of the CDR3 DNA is TGTGCCAGCAGCTCACAAGAGACC. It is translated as CASSSQET. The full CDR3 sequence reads CASSSQETQYF.